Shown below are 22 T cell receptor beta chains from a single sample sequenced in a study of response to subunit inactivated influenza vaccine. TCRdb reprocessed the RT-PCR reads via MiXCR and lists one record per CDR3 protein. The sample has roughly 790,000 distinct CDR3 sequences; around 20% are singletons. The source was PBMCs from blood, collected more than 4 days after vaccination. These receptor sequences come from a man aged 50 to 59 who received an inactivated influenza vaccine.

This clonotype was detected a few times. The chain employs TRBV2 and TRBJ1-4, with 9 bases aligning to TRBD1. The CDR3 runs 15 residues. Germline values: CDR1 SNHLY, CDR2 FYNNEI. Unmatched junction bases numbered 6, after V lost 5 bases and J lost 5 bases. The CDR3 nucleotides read TGTGCCAGCAGTTTGCTGGGACAGGGAAATGAAAAACTGTTTTTT. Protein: CASSLLGQGNEKLFF.

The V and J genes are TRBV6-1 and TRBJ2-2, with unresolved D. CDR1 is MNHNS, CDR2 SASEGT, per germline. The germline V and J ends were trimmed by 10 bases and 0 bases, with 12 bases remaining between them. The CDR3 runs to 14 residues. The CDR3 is CATDRLANTGELFF. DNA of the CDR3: TGTGCCACGGACCGTCTCGCGAACACCGGGGAGCTGTTTTTT.

The CDR3 coding sequence is TGCAGCGTTGAACGAGGGGCTGAAGCTTTCTTT. Protein sequence: CSVERGAEAFF. J is TRBJ1-1 and V is TRBV29-1; TRBD1 is a possible D gene (5 bases). The CDR3 runs to 11 residues. Germline values: CDR1 SQVTM, CDR2 ANQGSEA. Trimming pared 2 bases from V and 6 bases from J, leaving 7 bases between.

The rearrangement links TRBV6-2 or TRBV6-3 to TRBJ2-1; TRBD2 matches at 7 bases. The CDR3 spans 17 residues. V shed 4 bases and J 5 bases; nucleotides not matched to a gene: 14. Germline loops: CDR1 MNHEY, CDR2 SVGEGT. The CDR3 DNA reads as TGTGCCAGCAGTTCTGAGTTGGGGCTAGCGGACAACAATGAGCAGTTCTTC. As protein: CASSSELGLADNNEQFF.

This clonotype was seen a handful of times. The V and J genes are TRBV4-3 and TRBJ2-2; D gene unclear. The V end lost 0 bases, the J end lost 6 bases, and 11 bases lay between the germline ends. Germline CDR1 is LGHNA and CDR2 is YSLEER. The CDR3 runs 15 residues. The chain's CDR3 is CASSQDDIRSGELFF. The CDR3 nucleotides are TGCGCCAGCAGCCAAGACGACATAAGGTCCGGGGAGCTGTTTTTT.

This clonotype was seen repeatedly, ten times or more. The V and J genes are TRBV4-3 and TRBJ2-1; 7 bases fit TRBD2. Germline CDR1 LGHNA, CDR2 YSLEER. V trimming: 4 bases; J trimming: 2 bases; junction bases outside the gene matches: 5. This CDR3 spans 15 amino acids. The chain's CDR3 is CASSLSREAYNEQFF. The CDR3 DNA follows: TGCGCCAGCAGCCTGTCTCGGGAGGCCTACAATGAGCAGTTCTTC.

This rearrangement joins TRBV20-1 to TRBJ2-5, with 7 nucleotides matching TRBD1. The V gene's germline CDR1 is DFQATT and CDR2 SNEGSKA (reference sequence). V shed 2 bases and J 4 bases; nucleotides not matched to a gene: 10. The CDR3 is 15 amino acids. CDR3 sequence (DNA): TGCAGTGCTAGACCTTACGACAGGGTTGGAGAGACCCAGTACTTC. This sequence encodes CSARPYDRVGETQYF.

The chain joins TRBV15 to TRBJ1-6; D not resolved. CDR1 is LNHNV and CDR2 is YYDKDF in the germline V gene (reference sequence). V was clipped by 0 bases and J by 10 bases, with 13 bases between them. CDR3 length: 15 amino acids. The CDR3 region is CATSRDLGLNSPLHF. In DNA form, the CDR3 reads TGTGCCACCAGCAGAGATCTGGGGTTGAACTCACCCCTCCACTTT.

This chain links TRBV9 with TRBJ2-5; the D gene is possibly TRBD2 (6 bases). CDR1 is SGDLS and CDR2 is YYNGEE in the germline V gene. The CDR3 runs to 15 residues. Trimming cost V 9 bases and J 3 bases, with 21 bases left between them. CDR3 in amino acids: CATAVAGGLEETQYF. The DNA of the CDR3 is TGTGCCACGGCCGTGGCAGGAGGGTTGGAAGAGACCCAGTACTTC. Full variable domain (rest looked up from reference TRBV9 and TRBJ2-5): DSGVTQTPKHLITATGQRVTLRCSPRSGDLSVYWYQQSLDQGLQFLIQYYNGEERAKGNILERFSAQQFPDLHSELNLSSLELGDSALYFCATAVAGGLEETQYFGPGTRLLVL.

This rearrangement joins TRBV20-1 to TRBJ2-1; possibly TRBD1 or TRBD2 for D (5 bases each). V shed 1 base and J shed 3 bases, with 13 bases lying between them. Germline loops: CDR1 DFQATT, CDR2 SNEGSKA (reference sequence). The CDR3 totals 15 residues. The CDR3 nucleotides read TGCAGTGCTAGAGGAGAAGGGACGAGCTACAATGAGCAGTTCTTC. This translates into CSARGEGTSYNEQFF.

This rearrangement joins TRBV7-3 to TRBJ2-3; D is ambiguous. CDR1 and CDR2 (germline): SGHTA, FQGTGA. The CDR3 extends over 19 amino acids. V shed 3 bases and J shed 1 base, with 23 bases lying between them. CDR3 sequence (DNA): TGTGCCAGCAGCTTCCAACGGCTGCCAGTCTTAGCCCGCACAGATACGCAGTATTTT. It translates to CASSFQRLPVLARTDTQYF.

CDR3 DNA: TGCGCCAGCAGTCGTCCTGGCTTCGGCCTAGCGGGGGAGAAGCGGGAGACCCAGTACTTC. This codes for CASSRPGFGLAGEKRETQYF. The J gene is TRBJ2-5, the V gene TRBV23-1; 10 bases align to TRBD2. TRBV23-1 is sorted into the ORF group, with uncertain function. Trimming removed 4 bases from V and 5 bases from J; junction bases left unmatched: 22. The CDR3 is made up of 20 amino acids.

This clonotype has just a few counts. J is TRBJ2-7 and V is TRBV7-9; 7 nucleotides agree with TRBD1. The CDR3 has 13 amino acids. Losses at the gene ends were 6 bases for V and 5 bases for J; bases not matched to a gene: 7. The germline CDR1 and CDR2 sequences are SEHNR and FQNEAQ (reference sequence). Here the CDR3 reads CASRPTGYHEQYF. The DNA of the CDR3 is TGTGCCAGCAGACCGACAGGGTACCACGAGCAGTACTTC.

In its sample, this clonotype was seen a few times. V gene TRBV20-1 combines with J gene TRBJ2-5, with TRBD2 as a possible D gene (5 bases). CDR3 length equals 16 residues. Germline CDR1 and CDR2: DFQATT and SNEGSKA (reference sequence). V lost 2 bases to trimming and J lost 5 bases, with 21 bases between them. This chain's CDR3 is CSARMVGSGSEETQYF. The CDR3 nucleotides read TGCAGTGCTAGAATGGTCGGATCGGGGTCTGAGGAGACCCAGTACTTC.

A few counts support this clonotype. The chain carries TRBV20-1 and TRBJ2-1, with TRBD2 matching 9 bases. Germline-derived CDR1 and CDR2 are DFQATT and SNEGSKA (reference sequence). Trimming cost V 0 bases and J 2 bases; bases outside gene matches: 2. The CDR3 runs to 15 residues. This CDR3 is CSAREGGGAYNEQFF. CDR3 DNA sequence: TGCAGTGCTAGAGAGGGCGGGGGGGCCTACAATGAGCAGTTCTTC.

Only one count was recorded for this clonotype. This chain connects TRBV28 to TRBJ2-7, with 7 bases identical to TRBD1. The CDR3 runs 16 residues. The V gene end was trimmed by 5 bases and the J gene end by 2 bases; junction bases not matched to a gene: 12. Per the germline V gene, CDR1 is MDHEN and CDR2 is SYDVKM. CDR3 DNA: TGTGCCAGCAGTCCTTCCGGGACAGCGTCGGCCTACGAGCAGTACTTC. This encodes CASSPSGTASAYEQYF. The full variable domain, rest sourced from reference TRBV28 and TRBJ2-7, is DVKVTQSSRYLVKRTGEKVFLECVQDMDHENMFWYRQDPGLGLRLIYFSYDVKMKEKGDIPEGYSVSREKKERFSLILESASTNQTSMYLCASSPSGTASAYEQYFGPGTRLTVT.

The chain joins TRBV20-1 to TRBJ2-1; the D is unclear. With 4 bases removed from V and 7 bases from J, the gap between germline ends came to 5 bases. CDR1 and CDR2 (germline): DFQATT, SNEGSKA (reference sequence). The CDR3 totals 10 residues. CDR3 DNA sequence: TGCAGTGCTAATCAAAATGAGCAGTTCTTC. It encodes CSANQNEQFF.

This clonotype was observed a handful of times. The CDR3 reads CSASRNPSTGELFF. CDR3 nucleotides: TGCAGTGCTAGCAGGAACCCGTCCACCGGGGAGCTGTTTTTT. The chain combines TRBV20-1 with TRBJ2-2; D gene uncertain. V was shortened by 3 bases and J by 4 bases, with 12 bases between the two germline ends. Germline V CDR1 and CDR2: DFQATT, SNEGSKA (reference sequence). The CDR3 totals 14 residues.

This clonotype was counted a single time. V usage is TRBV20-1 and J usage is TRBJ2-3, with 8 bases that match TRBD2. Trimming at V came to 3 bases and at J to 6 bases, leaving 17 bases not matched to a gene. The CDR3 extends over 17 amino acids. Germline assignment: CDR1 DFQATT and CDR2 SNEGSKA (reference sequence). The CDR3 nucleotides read TGCAGTGCTAGTAGGATCGGGTTGGCGGGGGGCGAGGATACGCAGTATTTT. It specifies CSASRIGLAGGEDTQYF.

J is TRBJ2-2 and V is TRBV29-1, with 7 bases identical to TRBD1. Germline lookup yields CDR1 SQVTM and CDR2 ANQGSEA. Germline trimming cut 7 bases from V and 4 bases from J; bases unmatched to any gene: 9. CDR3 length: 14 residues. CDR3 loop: CSAQGVVSTGELFF. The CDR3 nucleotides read TGCAGCGCCCAGGGGGTCGTGAGCACCGGGGAGCTGTTTTTT.

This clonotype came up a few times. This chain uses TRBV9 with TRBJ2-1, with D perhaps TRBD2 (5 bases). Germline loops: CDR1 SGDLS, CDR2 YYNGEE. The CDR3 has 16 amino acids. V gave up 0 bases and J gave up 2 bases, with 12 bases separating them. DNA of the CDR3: TGTGCCAGCAGCGTAGAGGGTAGCGAAACCTACAATGAGCAGTTCTTC. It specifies CASSVEGSETYNEQFF.

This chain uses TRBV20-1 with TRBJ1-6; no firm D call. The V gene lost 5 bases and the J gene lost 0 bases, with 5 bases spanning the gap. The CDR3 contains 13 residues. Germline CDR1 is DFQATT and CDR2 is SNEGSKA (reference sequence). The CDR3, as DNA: TGCAGTGCTGAGACCTCCTATAATTCACCCCTCCACTTT. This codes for CSAETSYNSPLHF.